This passage covers 24 T cell receptor beta chains from one sample sequenced in a study of T cell responses to AZD1222 COVID-19 vaccine. Profiled with immunoSEQ multiplex PCR; TCRdb holds only in-frame clones, not every one. This table holds 100,000 to 150,000 clones, 94% found once. The sequencing used peripheral blood, collected on day 0 of AZD1222 vaccination. The origin of the receptors is an adult in good health.

The chain has TRBV15 and TRBJ2-7; D may be TRBD2 (5 bases). The CDR3 consists of 14 residues. V gave up 4 bases and J gave up 0 bases, with 10 bases separating them. Germline V gives CDR1 LNHNV, CDR2 YYDKDF (reference sequence). CDR3 DNA sequence: TGTGCCACCAGCATCAGCGGCTACTCCTACGAGCAGTACTTC. Translated: CATSISGYSYEQYF.

This chain connects TRBV19 to TRBJ2-3; D gene unclear. V was clipped by 3 bases and J by 6 bases, with 4 bases between them. This CDR3 has 11 amino acids. Germline V lookup: CDR1 LNHDA, CDR2 SQIVND (reference sequence). In nucleotides, the CDR3 is TGTGCCAGTAGTATTCTGGATACGCAGTATTTT. It yields the protein CASSILDTQYF.

The chain uses TRBV11-2 and TRBJ2-1, with 11 nucleotides matching TRBD1. This CDR3 is built from 17 residues. Germline CDR1 SGHAT, CDR2 FQNNGV. J was trimmed by 10 bases and V by 0 bases; bases with no gene match: 11. CDR3 amino acids: CASSLDQGQGARREQFF. The DNA of the CDR3 is TGTGCCAGCAGCTTAGATCAAGGACAGGGGGCGCGTAGGGAGCAGTTCTTC.

The chain couples TRBV15 to TRBJ2-1; TRBD2 agrees at 11 bases. Germline lookup yields CDR1 LNHNV and CDR2 YYDKDF (reference sequence). The CDR3 runs to 18 residues. J was trimmed by 1 base and V by 0 bases; bases with no gene match: 5. The CDR3 loop is CATSRDTSGRRSYNEQFF. CDR3 bases: TGTGCCACCAGCAGAGATACTAGCGGGAGAAGGTCCTACAATGAGCAGTTCTTC.

This sequence joins TRBV9 and TRBJ1-6, with D possibly TRBD1 on 5 matching bases. Germline V gives CDR1 SGDLS, CDR2 YYNGEE. This CDR3 has 16 amino acids. V lost 3 bases and J 13 bases, leaving 23 bases between the germline ends. In nucleotides, the CDR3 is TGTGCCAGCAGCGCCCTGGGGGGTGCGGGCATCGGGCCCCTCCACTTT. It specifies CASSALGGAGIGPLHF.

As DNA, the CDR3 is TGTGCCAGCAGTGAAGCGGTAGCGGGCTACAATGAGCAGTTCTTC. Its translation is CASSEAVAGYNEQFF. The V gene is TRBV2, the J gene TRBJ2-1; 7 positions match TRBD2. Germline assignment: CDR1 SNHLY and CDR2 FYNNEI. CDR3 length: 15 residues. The J segment lost 3 bases and the V segment lost 0 bases, leaving 2 bases of the junction unmatched.

This clone turned up a few times. This sequence joins TRBV5-1 and TRBJ1-2; 8 bases agree with TRBD1. The CDR3 extends over 17 amino acids. Per the germline V gene, CDR1 is SGHRS and CDR2 is YFSETQ. J gave up 2 bases and V 4 bases, and 13 bases lay outside the gene matches. In DNA, the CDR3 is TGCGCCAGCAGCGGCGTCAGACAGGGGCCTCAAAACTATGGCTACACCTTC. Translated: CASSGVRQGPQNYGYTF.

DNA for the CDR3: TGTGCCAGCAGCTCACTTCGGGGGTTATGGGACACAGATACGCAGTATTTT. Translated: CASSSLRGLWDTDTQYF. The rearrangement links TRBV7-9 to TRBJ2-3; D possibly corresponds to TRBD2 (6 bases). The length of the CDR3 is 17 residues. Germline CDR1 reads SEHNR; CDR2 reads FQNEAQ (reference sequence). Trimming cost V 4 bases and J 2 bases, with 19 bases left between them.

This sequence joins TRBV6-1 and TRBJ1-2; 8 nucleotides line up with TRBD1. V shed 8 bases and J 3 bases; nucleotides not matched to a gene: 11. Germline CDR1 MNHNS, CDR2 SASEGT. The length of the CDR3 is 15 residues. The CDR3 loop is CASREAKTGDYGYTF. CDR3 in DNA: TGTGCCAGCCGAGAAGCCAAGACAGGGGACTATGGCTACACCTTC.

This chain joins TRBV9 and TRBJ2-2, with D unresolved. Trimming removed 1 base at V and 2 bases at J, with 9 bases between. Germline lookup yields CDR1 SGDLS and CDR2 YYNGEE. The CDR3 has 15 residues. CDR3 coding DNA: TGTGCCAGCAGCGTACTGGAGAGAAACACCGGGGAGCTGTTTTTT. Protein product: CASSVLERNTGELFF.

The rearrangement joins TRBV12-3 or TRBV12-4 to TRBJ1-2, with D possibly matching TRBD1 (5 bases). The V end was cut by 3 bases, the J end by 8 bases, with 13 bases between. The CDR3 runs 13 residues. The CDR3 bases are TGTGCCAGCAGTTTTGTTTCGGGGGACGGCTACACCTTC. Translated: CASSFVSGDGYTF.

This clone was seen only once. DNA for the CDR3: TGTGCCAGCAGCTTACAGGGTGGGGTCTTGGCGTATAATTCACCCCTCCACTTT. Translating gives CASSLQGGVLAYNSPLHF. The chain uses TRBV7-2 and TRBJ1-6; D might be TRBD1 (5 bases). V lost 2 bases and J lost 4, with 18 bases in between. CDR3 length: 18 amino acids. CDR1 and CDR2 from the germline V gene are SGHTA and FQGNSA.

This rearrangement joins TRBV27 to TRBJ1-3; TRBD1 is a possible D gene (5 bases). Per the germline V gene, CDR1 is MNHEY and CDR2 is SMNVEV (reference sequence). Between the trimmed V and J ends, which lost 6 bases and 1 base, there was a span of 10 bases. CDR3 size: 14 residues. CDR3 coding DNA: TGTGCCAGCAGCTCTACAGGTTCTGGAAACACCATATATTTT. Translated, it gives CASSSTGSGNTIYF.

The chain combines TRBV5-6 with TRBJ1-1; TRBD1 agrees at 12 bases. Germline values: CDR1 SGHDT, CDR2 YYEEEE. The CDR3 totals 17 residues. The J segment lost 4 bases and the V segment lost 2 bases, leaving 9 bases of the junction unmatched. The CDR3 reads CASSLPGQGARTTEAFF. The CDR3 DNA reads TGTGCCAGCAGCTTACCGGGACAGGGGGCGCGGACCACTGAAGCTTTCTTT.

The chain links TRBV7-2 to TRBJ2-2, with D hard to call. Looked up from germline, CDR1 is SGHTA and CDR2 is FQGNSA. This CDR3 comprises 14 residues. V was clipped by 0 bases and J by 4 bases, with 6 bases between them. Here the CDR3 DNA reads TGTGCCAGCAGCTTAGCGCAGATCACCGGGGAGCTGTTTTTT. The encoded protein is CASSLAQITGELFF.

The chain has TRBV10-2 and TRBJ1-2, with no clear D. V lost 2 bases, J lost 4 bases, and 14 bases lay in between. The V gene's germline CDR1 is WSHSY and CDR2 SAAADI. The CDR3 sequence is 15 residues long. CDR3 amino acids: CASSERVGFGYGYTF. The CDR3 nucleotides are TGCGCCAGCAGTGAGAGGGTCGGATTTGGCTATGGCTACACCTTC.

The rearrangement uses TRBV10-2 and TRBJ2-7; perhaps TRBD2 as D (5 bases). The V gene's germline CDR1 is WSHSY and CDR2 SAAADI. V shed 10 bases and J shed 0 bases, with 19 bases lying between them. This CDR3 has 15 residues. The CDR3 DNA follows: TGCGCCACCCAGAGCGGCCGGACTTCCTCCTACGAGCAGTACTTC. This gives the protein CATQSGRTSSYEQYF.

CDR3 nucleotides: TGTGCCAGCGGGGTTCCCGGTGGTGGCTACACCTTC. Its translation: CASGVPGGGYTF. The rearrangement uses TRBV28 and TRBJ1-2; D gene uncertain. V was clipped by 8 bases and J by 7 bases, with 14 bases between them. From germline, CDR1 is MDHEN and CDR2 SYDVKM. The CDR3 sequence is 12 residues long.

The J gene is TRBJ2-7, the V gene TRBV5-1, with a possible D match to TRBD2 (5 bases). CDR3 length: 14 residues. Germline CDR1 and CDR2: SGHRS and YFSETQ. Trimming removed 0 bases from V and 0 bases from J, with 7 bases in between. The CDR3 DNA reads TGCGCCAGCAGCTTGGCGGGGAGCTCCTACGAGCAGTACTTC. This translates into CASSLAGSSYEQYF.

The rearrangement links TRBV30 to TRBJ2-7; 11 bases align to TRBD1. The CDR3 sequence is 15 residues long. V lost 3 bases and J lost 6; bases outside the gene matches: 10. Germline V gives CDR1 GTSNPN, CDR2 SVGIG (reference sequence). The CDR3 loop is CAWRKGTGGLIEQYF. CDR3 nucleotide sequence: TGTGCCTGGAGGAAAGGGACAGGGGGACTGATCGAGCAGTACTTC.

The chain carries TRBV28 and TRBJ1-1; 9 positions match TRBD1. V was clipped by 5 bases and J by 11 bases; unmatched bases: 6. Germline CDR1 reads MDHEN; CDR2 reads SYDVKM. The CDR3 contains 12 residues. The CDR3, as DNA: TGTGCCAGCAGTGCACAGGGGGCTAGGGCTTTCTTT. Its protein product is CASSAQGARAFF.

The rearrangement links TRBV6-6 to TRBJ1-1, with 7 positions matching TRBD1. Germline CDR1 reads MNHNY; CDR2 reads SVGAGI (reference sequence). The CDR3 loop spans 12 amino acids. With 7 bases clipped from V and 3 bases from J, the junction kept 2 bases outside the gene matches. DNA of the CDR3: TGTGCCAGCAAGGGGGCAGACACTGAAGCTTTCTTT. This sequence encodes CASKGADTEAFF.

This clone was found a few times. The chain couples TRBV27 to TRBJ1-1; D unresolved. The CDR3 covers 14 residues. V was trimmed by 6 bases and J by 4 bases, leaving 15 bases between them. Per the germline V gene, CDR1 is MNHEY and CDR2 is SMNVEV (reference sequence). CDR3 nucleotide sequence: TGTGCCAGCAGCCTATCGGTTGTTGGCACTGAAGCTTTCTTT. It specifies CASSLSVVGTEAFF.

This sequence joins TRBV19 and TRBJ1-3; no definite D call. The CDR3 is 15 amino acids. CDR1 LNHDA and CDR2 SQIVND come from the germline V gene (reference sequence). V lost 6 bases to trimming and J lost 0 bases, with 12 bases between them. This chain's CDR3 is CASRDTGFSGNTIYF. DNA for the CDR3: TGTGCCAGTAGAGATACGGGGTTCTCTGGAAACACCATATATTTT.